The 23 T cell receptor beta chains in this list originate from one sample, sequenced in a study of cytomegalovirus exposure and HLA in healthy donors. 13 Jbeta primers and 60 Vbeta primers were used for the PCR. Sequencing used immunoSEQ multiplex PCR; TCRdb keeps in-frame clones, though not all of them. Of about 190,000 clones in the sample, approximately 79% were seen once. The sequenced material came from PBMCs. The receptors originated from a man aged 40-49 years in good health and CMV-seropositive.

The rearrangement joins TRBV5-1 to TRBJ1-4, with 7 bases aligning to TRBD1. CDR3 length: 15 amino acids. V lost 4 bases to trimming and J lost 9 bases; unmatched junction nucleotides: 12. Germline V gene sequence: CDR1 SGHRS, CDR2 YFSETQ. The CDR3 nucleotides read TGCGCCAGCAGCCTGGGAAAGACAGGGTTCCAAAAACTGTTTTTT. Its protein product is CASSLGKTGFQKLFF.

This chain connects TRBV28 to TRBJ1-2; D unresolved. Germline CDR1 and CDR2: MDHEN and SYDVKM. The CDR3 extends over 15 amino acids. Trimming removed 4 bases at V and 4 bases at J, with 16 bases between. CDR3 DNA: TGTGCCAGCAGTTCTAGGCGGGAGCTGGGCTATGGCTACACCTTC. It codes for CASSSRRELGYGYTF.

The chain is built from TRBV27 and TRBJ1-1; TRBD1 might be the D (5 bases). V was shortened by 8 bases and J by 11 bases, with 21 bases between the two germline ends. The CDR3 spans 13 residues. The germline gives CDR1 MNHEY, CDR2 SMNVEV (reference sequence). CDR3 residues: CASQSSDSPEAFF. The CDR3 DNA follows: TGTGCCAGCCAATCTTCAGACAGCCCCGAGGCTTTCTTT.

The rearrangement joins TRBV6-7 to TRBJ1-1, with a weak D call TRBD1 (6 bases). TRBV6-7 is designated an ORF whose function remains uncertain. Trimming pared 8 bases from V and 0 bases from J, leaving 13 bases between. This CDR3 contains 14 residues. CDR3 coding DNA: TGTGCCAGCGATCCGGACAGTTTGAACACTGAAGCTTTCTTT. Its protein is CASDPDSLNTEAFF.

The rearrangement joins TRBV7-9 to TRBJ1-1, with a possible D match to TRBD1 (5 bases). V lost 1 base to trimming and J lost 3 bases, with 12 bases between them. The germline CDR1 and CDR2 sequences are SEHNR and FQNEAQ (reference sequence). The CDR3 sequence is 15 residues long. CDR3 bases: TGTGCCAGCAGCTTAGGGGGTCAGGGATACACTGAAGCTTTCTTT. Its translation: CASSLGGQGYTEAFF. The full variable domain, with the rest looked up from reference TRBV7-9 and TRBJ1-1, is DTGVSQNPRHKITKRGQNVTFRCDPISEHNRLYWYRQTLGQGPEFLTYFQNEAQLEKSRLLSDRFSAERPKGSFSTLEIQRTEQGDSAMYLCASSLGGQGYTEAFFGQGTRLTVV.

This chain uses TRBV14 with TRBJ1-2, with a possible D match to TRBD1 (6 bases). This CDR3 is 14 amino acids long. Germline V gives CDR1 SGHDN, CDR2 FVKESK. Trimming pared 3 bases from V and 4 bases from J, leaving 12 bases between. CDR3 in amino acids: CASSHTGSGYGYTF. The CDR3 DNA follows: TGTGCCAGCAGCCACACAGGGTCGGGCTATGGCTACACCTTC. The complete variable domain, with remaining parts taken from reference TRBV14 and TRBJ1-2, reads EAGVTQFPSHSVIEKGQTVTLRCDPISGHDNLYWYRRVMGKEIKFLLHFVKESKQDESGMPNNRFLAERTGGTYSTLKVQPAELEDSGVYFCASSHTGSGYGYTFGSGTRLTVV.

The rearrangement links TRBV10-3 to TRBJ2-7; D is possibly TRBD1 (5 bases). This CDR3 region has 13 residues. Trimming pared 2 bases from V and 6 bases from J, leaving 11 bases between. Germline V gene sequence: CDR1 ENHRY, CDR2 SYGVKD. For the CDR3, the DNA is TGTGCCATCAGTGAGGACAGCCGCAGCGAGCAGTACTTC. This gives the protein CAISEDSRSEQYF.

This clone was counted a few times. The genes are TRBV28 and TRBJ1-2, with a possible D match to TRBD1 (5 bases). The germline CDR1 and CDR2 sequences are MDHEN and SYDVKM. Trimming left V 2 bases short and J 5 bases short, with 6 bases between. CDR3 length: 12 amino acids. CDR3: CASSLQGYGYTF. In DNA, the CDR3 is TGTGCCAGCAGTTTACAGGGATATGGCTACACCTTC.

The CDR3: CAWSHGTGTHGYTF. The CDR3 nucleotides read TGTGCCTGGAGTCACGGGACAGGGACCCATGGCTACACCTTC. The gene calls are TRBV30 and TRBJ1-2; 9 bases line up with TRBD1. CDR1 is GTSNPN, CDR2 SVGIG, per germline (reference sequence). There are 14 residues in the CDR3. J lost 6 bases, V lost 2 bases, and 7 bases had no gene match.

The rearrangement joins TRBV19 to TRBJ2-7, with 9 bases identical to TRBD2. Germline V gene sequence: CDR1 LNHDA, CDR2 SQIVND (reference sequence). V lost 5 bases to trimming and J lost 4 bases; unmatched junction nucleotides: 6. This CDR3 is built from 14 residues. CDR3 DNA sequence: TGTGCCAGTAGTCCTCCGGGACTAGCTTACGAGCAGTACTTC. Residues: CASSPPGLAYEQYF. The full variable domain, completed using reference TRBV19 and TRBJ2-7, is DGGITQSPKYLFRKEGQNVTLSCEQNLNHDAMYWYRQDPGQGLRLIYYSQIVNDFQKGDIAEGYSVSREKKESFPLTVTSAQKNPTAFYLCASSPPGLAYEQYFGPGTRLTVT.

The chain has TRBV19 and TRBJ1-1; 7 bases are shared with TRBD1. Trimming at V came to 6 bases and at J to 0 bases, leaving 7 bases not matched to a gene. Germline values: CDR1 LNHDA, CDR2 SQIVND (reference sequence). The CDR3 consists of 15 residues. CDR3: CASRSVDRVNTEAFF. CDR3 coding DNA: TGTGCCAGTAGATCCGTCGACAGGGTGAACACTGAAGCTTTCTTT.

This clone was detected once. The V gene is TRBV5-8, the J gene TRBJ1-5, with D possibly TRBD1 on 5 matching bases. This CDR3 is 17 amino acids long. Per the germline V gene, CDR1 is SGHTS and CDR2 is YDEGEE. The germline V and J ends were trimmed by 0 bases and 4 bases, with 17 bases remaining between them. CDR3 sequence: CASSLVLRQKKNQPQHF. The CDR3 DNA is TGTGCCAGCAGCTTGGTACTCAGACAGAAAAAGAATCAGCCCCAGCATTTT. The full variable domain, with the rest looked up from reference TRBV5-8 and TRBJ1-5, is EAGVTQSPTHLIKTRGQQATLRCSPISGHTSVYWYQQALGLGLQFLLWYDEGEERNRGNFPPRFSGRQFPNYSSELNVNALELEDSALYLCASSLVLRQKKNQPQHFGDGTRLSIL.

CDR3 amino acids: CASSLDSGPWDQPQHF. In DNA, the CDR3 is TGTGCCAGCAGCTTAGACAGCGGACCTTGGGATCAGCCCCAGCATTTT. The genes are TRBV7-2 and TRBJ1-5; no clear D. CDR3 size: 16 residues. V was trimmed by 1 base and J by 5 bases, leaving 15 bases between them. Germline loops: CDR1 SGHTA, CDR2 FQGNSA.

The chain is built from TRBV6-1 and TRBJ1-5; 8 bases are a match to TRBD1. The length of the CDR3 is 14 residues. Germline CDR1 MNHNS, CDR2 SASEGT. V lost 5 bases, J lost 7 bases, and 7 bases stayed unmatched. CDR3 sequence reads: CASSIQGARQPQHF. The CDR3 region has the DNA TGTGCCAGCAGTATTCAGGGGGCTAGACAGCCCCAGCATTTT.

This CDR3 reads CASSVDRGNQPQHF. CDR3 in DNA: TGTGCCAGCAGCGTTGATCGCGGCAATCAGCCCCAGCATTTT. The chain combines TRBV9 with TRBJ1-5; D uncertain. This CDR3 spans 14 amino acids. Trimming stripped 2 bases from V and 2 bases from J, with 8 bases between. Germline V gene data show CDR1 as SGDLS and CDR2 as YYNGEE.

The chain employs TRBV6-5 and TRBJ2-5, with D unresolved. Trimming shortened V by 2 bases and J by 5 bases, and 6 bases separated the two germline ends. The CDR3 has 12 amino acids. Germline values: CDR1 MNHEY, CDR2 SVGAGI. CDR3 DNA: TGTGCCAGCAGTTACGATAGCGAGACCCAGTACTTC. Its translation: CASSYDSETQYF.

The J gene is TRBJ2-3, the V gene TRBV5-4; the D gene is possibly TRBD2 (6 bases). Germline CDR1 reads SGHNT; CDR2 reads YYREEE (reference sequence). The CDR3 length is 17 residues. V lost 4 bases and J 6 bases, leaving 24 bases between the germline ends. The CDR3 region is CASSNLVGGSMGDTQYF. The CDR3 coding sequence is TGTGCCAGCAGCAATTTGGTGGGGGGTAGCATGGGGGATACGCAGTATTTT.

As for this clone: The junction departs from germline at one end; a sequencing error may be responsible. The genes are TRBV7-9 and TRBJ1-1; maybe TRBD1 (5 bases). CDR3 size: 12 residues. CDR1 SEHNR and CDR2 FQNEAQ come from the germline V gene (reference sequence). CDR3 DNA sequence: TGTTCCAGCAGCTTTAGGGGCACTGAAGCTTTCTTT. As protein: CSSSFRGTEAFF.

The genes are TRBV7-9 and TRBJ1-2, with 7 nucleotides matching TRBD1. V trimming: 0 bases; J trimming: 6 bases; junction bases outside the gene matches: 4. This CDR3 has 14 amino acids. CDR1 SEHNR and CDR2 FQNEAQ come from the germline V gene (reference sequence). CDR3 nucleotide sequence: TGTGCCAGCAGCTTAGCGGGACAGTTAAATGGCTACACCTTC. Its translation: CASSLAGQLNGYTF.

The CDR3 bases are TGTGCCAGCAGGGAACCTAGGCCAAGCAGCGACGAGCAGTACTTC. It yields the protein CASREPRPSSDEQYF. The V and J genes are TRBV2 and TRBJ2-5; D gene uncertain. The J call may be in error: the DNA end matches TRBJ2-7 better. This CDR3 has 15 amino acids. Germline CDR1 is SNHLY and CDR2 is FYNNEI.

This rearrangement joins TRBV30 to TRBJ2-5, with D perhaps matching TRBD2 (5 bases). This CDR3 is 14 amino acids long. Looked up from germline, CDR1 is GTSNPN and CDR2 is SVGIG (reference sequence). V was cut by 2 bases and J by 5 bases, with 15 bases left in between. The CDR3 DNA reads TGTGCCTGGAGTTACGACTCCCCGGGGGAGACCCAGTACTTC. It yields the protein CAWSYDSPGETQYF.

The gene calls are TRBV15 and TRBJ2-2, with 7 positions matching TRBD2. The CDR3 loop spans 16 amino acids. V lost 6 bases and J lost 4; bases outside the gene matches: 11. Germline V gene data show CDR1 as LNHNV and CDR2 as YYDKDF (reference sequence). CDR3 in amino acids: CATSGRVRAGTGELFF. Here the CDR3 DNA reads TGTGCCACCAGTGGGAGGGTGCGGGCGGGCACCGGGGAGCTGTTTTTT. Complete variable domain (other parts from reference TRBV15 and TRBJ2-2): DAMVIQNPRYQVTQFGKPVTLSCSQTLNHNVMYWYQQKSSQAPKLLFHYYDKDFNNEADTPDNFQSRRPNTSFCFLDIRSPGLGDTAMYLCATSGRVRAGTGELFFGEGSRLTVL.

The rearrangement joins TRBV27 to TRBJ2-6; D possibly corresponds to TRBD1 (6 bases). V shed 2 bases and J shed 0 bases, with 14 bases lying between them. CDR3 length: 18 residues. Germline V gene sequence: CDR1 MNHEY, CDR2 SMNVEV (reference sequence). Here the CDR3 reads CASSLAAGVSSGANVLTF. The CDR3 nucleotides read TGTGCCAGCAGTTTAGCGGCAGGGGTTAGCTCTGGGGCCAACGTCCTGACTTTC.